This TCR beta chain was captured by sequencing in a study of cytomegalovirus exposure and HLA in healthy donors. Study overall: The 100 to 150 validation repertoires and the roughly 670 first-cohort repertoires shared a platform, a later analysis reported. General study points: According to the study, roughly 160 TCR beta chains were cytomegalovirus-associated. The authors confirmed in vitro that three CMV-associated chains were specific for CMV antigens.

Notes on this clone: Its specificity is not known.

Trimming stripped 4 bases from V and 4 bases from J, with 8 bases between. Germline V CDR1 and CDR2: KGHSH, LQKENI. This CDR3 is built from 12 residues. The protocol was immunoSEQ multiplex PCR, while the TCRdb copy is restricted to in-frame clones and leaves out a portion. The data hold 78,000 or so clones, with about 94% observed a single time. The donors formed part of the roughly 110-subject validation cohort, distinct from the roughly 660-subject first cohort. V and J are TRBV18 and TRBJ2-7; TRBD1 is a possible D gene (5 bases). The sequence was collected from a young woman in good health and CMV-seropositive. The sample consisted of PBMCs. The CDR3 protein is CASSRQSYEQYF. In nucleotides, the CDR3 is TGTGCCAGCTCACGACAGTCTTACGAGCAGTACTTC.